The rows below give T cell receptor beta chains drawn from one sample of a study of CD8+ T cells in alopecia areata. Profiling relied on immunoSEQ multiplex PCR, and the TCRdb table lists in-frame clones only, not all of them. Among fewer than 250,000 clones, about 40% were seen once, and the ten largest hold about 2.4%. The material sequenced was CD4+ T cells sorted from blood, taken at roughly week 36, from a patient treated with tofacitinib. The source of these receptors is a human donor with alopecia areata. CDR3s include the opening cysteine and the closing phenylalanine or tryptophan. D genes are given only for firm matches. Where a row states a size, it is once, few, many or the class of an expanded clone; other rows omit it.

size	V	D	J	CDR3	DNA
few	TRBV18	.	TRBJ1-1	CASSPAQGRAEAFF	TGTGCCAGCTCACCCGCCCAGGGGCGGGCTGAAGCTTTCTTT
.	TRBV7-2	TRBD1	TRBJ1-4	CASSIGQGGEKLFF	TGTGCCAGCAGCATCGGACAGGGGGGTGAAAAACTGTTTTTT
.	TRBV7-3	.	TRBJ2-6	CASSLMGTPGANVLTF	TGTGCCAGCAGCTTAATGGGGACTCCTGGGGCCAACGTCCTGACTTTC
.	TRBV30	TRBD2	TRBJ2-7	CAWSVRLAGDEQYF	TGTGCCTGGAGTGTGCGGCTAGCGGGTGACGAGCAGTACTTC
few	TRBV7-2	.	TRBJ1-1	CASSQGMNTEAFF	TGTGCCAGCAGCCAGGGTATGAACACTGAAGCTTTCTTT
.	TRBV5-1	TRBD2	TRBJ2-2	CASSYSSGTGGELFF	TGCGCCAGCAGCTATTCTAGCGGGACTGGCGGGGAGCTGTTTTTT
.	TRBV10-3	.	TRBJ2-7	CAISDGQIKTWEQYF	TGTGCCATCAGTGATGGACAGATAAAGACCTGGGAGCAGTACTTC
few	TRBV2	TRBD2	TRBJ2-7	CASSAPSGRPGEQYF	TGTGCCAGCAGTGCCCCTAGCGGGAGGCCGGGCGAGCAGTACTTC
.	TRBV19	.	TRBJ2-2	CASSIDLGELFF	TGTGCCAGTAGTATAGATCTCGGGGAGCTGTTTTTT
.	TRBV30	.	TRBJ1-4	CAWSPPGPNEKLFF	TGTGCCTGGAGTCCGCCGGGACCTAATGAAAAACTGTTTTTT
.	TRBV30	.	TRBJ1-1	CAWSPRAFSTEAFF	TGTGCCTGGAGTCCCAGAGCTTTTTCCACTGAAGCTTTCTTT
.	TRBV30	.	TRBJ2-6	CAWSKGAGANVLTF	TGTGCCTGGAGCAAGGGTGCTGGGGCCAACGTCCTGACTTTC
few	TRBV7-8	.	TRBJ1-5	CASSPRDRGLKWPQHF	TGTGCCAGCAGCCCTAGAGACCGGGGGCTAAAGTGGCCCCAGCATTTT
.	TRBV7-3	.	TRBJ2-5	CASSLLGETQYF	TGTGCCAGCAGCTTATTGGGAGAGACCCAGTACTTC
once	TRBV7-6	.	TRBJ2-2	CASTRGANTGELFF	TGTGCCAGCACCCGGGGGGCTAACACCGGGGAGCTGTTTTTT
once	TRBV30	.	TRBJ1-2	CAWSYDGGYTF	TGTGCCTGGAGTTATGACGGCGGCTACACCTTC
.	TRBV9	TRBD2	TRBJ2-2	CASSVARTSGSTTGELFF	TGTGCCAGCAGCGTAGCTAGGACTAGCGGGAGCACTACCGGGGAGCTGTTTTTT
.	TRBV29-1	.	TRBJ2-1	CSVDLGGKGGHNSYNEQFF	TGCAGCGTTGACCTTGGGGGCAAGGGGGGACACAACTCCTACAATGAGCAGTTCTTC
.	TRBV7-3	.	TRBJ2-5	CASSVDRQETQYF	TGTGCCAGCAGTGTTGACAGGCAAGAGACCCAGTACTTC
few	TRBV29-1	TRBD1	TRBJ1-2	CSVTGQGDYGYTF	TGCAGCGTAACGGGACAGGGGGACTATGGCTACACCTTC
few	TRBV11-3	.	TRBJ2-3	CASSTGPASPDTQYF	TGTGCCAGCAGCACAGGGCCGGCCTCCCCAGATACGCAGTATTTT
.	TRBV29-1	.	TRBJ2-2	CSADRSNTGELFF	TGCAGCGCAGACAGATCTAACACCGGGGAGCTGTTTTTT
.	TRBV15	.	TRBJ1-1	CATSPKRGISDTEAFF	TGTGCCACCAGCCCTAAGAGAGGGATTAGTGACACTGAAGCTTTCTTT